This T cell receptor (beta chain) was identified in a study of shared clonotypes between healthy human individuals (dated by TCRdb to 2018 to 2021). About the full investigation: The cohort comprised two women and a few men aged 18 to 49 years. For each donor, CD4 naive and CD4 memory were each given three plates, CD8 naive was given two plates, and CD8 memory was given one plate. To estimate repertoire size and how much clonotypes are shared between individuals, the study performed deep sequencing of blood TCR repertoires from a few healthy adults. Different laboratories and diverse techniques were used to prepare libraries and sequence TCR repertoires, to increase sequencing depth and limit assay-specific biases. Per donor, leukapheresis produced somewhere between about 0.94 and 9.5 billion PBMCs.

The donors were healthy, HIV-negative adults who had no recently reported acute infections or vaccinations. Every donor was a Caucasian adult living in Nashville, Tennessee, USA. CD4+ T cells were enriched through magnetic negative selection, after which naive cells were positively selected on CD45RA and the remaining negative fraction served as the memory subset. Blood was collected by leukapheresis, and PBMCs were isolated by Ficoll-Histopaque density gradient centrifugation and then cryopreserved in liquid nitrogen vapor phase. Analytical flow cytometry was used to check the purity and quantity of each magnetically sorted T cell population. Each sorted fraction had its genomic DNA isolated and then quantified by UV absorbance on a Nanodrop 2000c. Results and caveats for the whole study, not just this receptor: Larger estimated clonotype richness was generally found for naive subsets than for memory subsets. Compared with non-shared clonotypes, clonotypes shared by all four sorted-subset donors had higher generation probabilities. The genetic and exposure-history diversity represented was limited by the small number of donors. Pairwise subsampling indicated that sequencing depth was expected to affect the degree of clonotype sharing among donors. Only blood was sampled, and tissue TCR repertoires likely differ from those in blood. When several donors were compared, the shared fraction of clonotypes was 5% to 6.5% for naive CD4, approximately 3.5% for naive CD8, 2.3% for memory CD4, and around 0.4% for memory CD8. Rarefaction of sorted-subset datasets indicated incomplete sequencing despite the large sequencing depth.

From a lookup of the germline V gene (reference sequence), CDR1 and CDR2 are SGHNT and YYREEE. The CDR3 starts with the cysteine, ends with the phenylalanine, and has 12 residues. This entry keeps only the CDR3 DNA: 36 bases, framed from base 1. This clone was counted once. This clone's antigen is unknown. An end of the junction does not agree with germline; a read error may underlie this. TCR CDR3 regions were amplified from genomic DNA by multiplex PCR using the deep immunoSEQ assay. Extracted genomic DNA from each cell subset was distributed evenly across all wells of several immunoSEQ 96-well plates, and each plate was treated as a replicate. For sorted subsets, each replicate PCR was loaded with about 200 ng genomic DNA, equivalent to about 33,000 T cell genomes. Purified libraries were measured with a Qubit 3.0 fluorometer, size-checked on a Bioanalyzer 2100, and measured again with the KAPA Library Quantification kit. Every immunoSEQ 96-well plate was sequenced on a dedicated single-read 150-cycle Illumina NextSeq 550 flow cell. In the paper's pipeline: The immunoSEQ output contained only junctional sequences without quality scores, so filtering could not match that applied to full-length reads. Sequences were annotated with PyIR, a Python wrapper for IgBLAST v1.9, using IMGT germline references to assign V/J genes and CDR3. Reads were filtered out if the reads had weak V/J assignments (E-value above 1e-6), no CDR3, stop codons, out-of-frame junctions, or ambiguous translated residues. V3J clonotypes were defined as sequences sharing an identical inferred V gene, J gene, and CDR3 amino acid sequence. To compute the percentage overlap between repertoires, the number of shared unique clonotypes was divided by the size of the smaller repertoire. RTK rarefaction, the Chao1 estimator, and Recon v2.1 estimates of unobserved clonotypes were used to assess repertoire richness. For all TCRbeta clonotypes obtained by the gDNA method from a handful of donors, generation probabilities were computed with OLGA. TCRdb provides this immuneACCESS table in a form limited to in-frame rearrangements. Some clones are lacking; in checked studies, under half of them reflect an unresolved V gene, and why the rest are absent is not known. That table furnishes V, J and clone size, whereas the DNA furnished D and trimming. For this sample there are approximately 1.5 million clones; approximately 98% appear just once. The top ten clones comprise 0.4% to 0.55% of the sample.

The source material was naive CD4+ T cells sorted from blood. The intended sense of this specimen's cell subset or site label: CD45RA+ positively selected. This TCR came from a man aged 30 to 45 in good health. The chain joins TRBV5-4 to TRBJ1-3; the D gene remains uncertain. The DNA reads as follows: TGTGCCAGCAGTTTGGGTCGGAACACCATATATTTT. This translates into CASSLGRNTIYF.